Presented here are 20 T cell receptor beta chains from one specimen sequenced in a study of shared clonotypes between healthy human individuals. Assay used: immunoSEQ multiplex PCR; TCRdb lists only in-frame clones, some missing. The data hold a few million clones, with approximately 93% observed a single time. Specimen: naive CD4+ T cells from PBMCs. The subset is: CD45RA+ positively selected. The origin of the receptors is a young man in good health. Some clones in this sample may be carry-over from other donors' samples.

The V gene is TRBV5-4, the J gene TRBJ2-2; 8 nucleotides line up with TRBD2. The ends lost 1 base at V and 3 bases at J; junction bases unmatched: 5. The germline V gene encodes CDR1 SGHNT and CDR2 YYREEE (reference sequence). This CDR3 is built from 16 residues. As DNA, the CDR3 is TGTGCCAGCAGCTTGTTAGCGGGGAGTTACACCGGGGAGCTGTTTTTT. Translating gives CASSLLAGSYTGELFF. Using reference TRBV5-4 and TRBJ2-2 for the parts outside the CDR3, the full variable domain is ETGVTQSPTHLIKTRGQQVTLRCSSQSGHNTVSWYQQALGQGPQFIFQYYREEENGRGNFPPRFSGLQFPNYSSELNVNALELDDSALYLCASSLLAGSYTGELFFGEGSRLTVL.

This clone was counted a single time. The chain uses TRBV28 and TRBJ2-2; weak D call: TRBD1 (5 bases). V lost 6 bases and J 3 bases, leaving 8 bases between the germline ends. Germline loops: CDR1 MDHEN, CDR2 SYDVKM. The CDR3 runs 13 residues. CDR3 region: CASSQGYTGELFF. Written as DNA, the CDR3 is TGTGCCAGCAGCCAGGGTTACACCGGGGAGCTGTTTTTT.

This clone occurred once. The chain links TRBV6-6 to TRBJ2-3, with no clear D. CDR1 and CDR2 from the germline V gene are MNHNY and SVGAGI (reference sequence). The germline V and J ends were trimmed by 6 bases and 6 bases, with 10 bases remaining between them. The CDR3 contains 12 residues. CDR3 region: CASRQRWDTQYF. CDR3 bases: TGTGCCAGCAGGCAAAGATGGGATACGCAGTATTTT.

This clone was picked up a small number of times. The sample has other DNA sequences that encode this CDR3 too. The rearrangement links TRBV4-1 to TRBJ1-1; a weak D match, TRBD1 (5 bases). The germline V and J ends were trimmed by 3 bases and 0 bases, with 8 bases remaining between them. The CDR3 spans 14 residues. Germline V gene lookup returns CDR1 MGHRA and CDR2 YSYEKL. DNA of the CDR3: TGCGCCAGCAGCCAGGGGGGAATGAACACTGAAGCTTTCTTT. Translating gives CASSQGGMNTEAFF.

This chain uses TRBV5-4 with TRBJ2-5; unclear D gene. The CDR3 is 13 amino acids. Germline assignment: CDR1 SGHNT and CDR2 YYREEE (reference sequence). Trimming took 4 bases from V and 2 from J, leaving 9 bases between them. CDR3 sequence reads: CASSIDSQETQYF. The DNA of the CDR3 is TGTGCCAGCAGCATAGACTCTCAAGAGACCCAGTACTTC. Combining the CDR3 with reference TRBV5-4 and TRBJ2-5 gives the whole variable domain ETGVTQSPTHLIKTRGQQVTLRCSSQSGHNTVSWYQQALGQGPQFIFQYYREEENGRGNFPPRFSGLQFPNYSSELNVNALELDDSALYLCASSIDSQETQYFGPGTRLLVL.

About this clone: This same CDR3 is encoded by further DNA sequences in the sample. This chain connects TRBV7-9 to TRBJ1-2; D is possibly TRBD1 (5 bases). There are 14 residues in the CDR3. Deletions cut 1 base from V and 3 bases from J, with 9 bases between. Germline CDR1 reads SEHNR; CDR2 reads FQNEAQ (reference sequence). The CDR3 nucleotides read TGTGCCAGCAGCTTAGGGCAGGGCGACTATGGCTACACCTTC. It specifies CASSLGQGDYGYTF. Based on the CDR3 plus reference TRBV7-9 and TRBJ1-2, the full variable domain is DTGVSQNPRHKITKRGQNVTFRCDPISEHNRLYWYRQTLGQGPEFLTYFQNEAQLEKSRLLSDRFSAERPKGSFSTLEIQRTEQGDSAMYLCASSLGQGDYGYTFGSGTRLTVV.

The rearrangement links TRBV29-1 to TRBJ2-1, with D possibly TRBD1 on 5 matching bases. V gave up 5 bases and J gave up 7 bases, with 18 bases separating them. This CDR3 spans 14 amino acids. Looked up from germline, CDR1 is SQVTM and CDR2 is ANQGSEA. CDR3 residues: CSVSLWGLDNEQFF. In DNA, the CDR3 is TGCAGCGTTAGTCTTTGGGGCTTGGATAATGAGCAGTTCTTC.

The gene calls are TRBV28 and TRBJ2-3, with TRBD2 matching over 7 bases. Trimming cost V 2 bases and J 0 bases; bases outside gene matches: 2. The CDR3 sequence is 15 residues long. CDR1 is MDHEN and CDR2 is SYDVKM in the germline V gene. Here the CDR3 reads CASSLRRGSTDTQYF. Written as DNA, the CDR3 is TGTGCCAGCAGTTTACGGCGGGGGAGCACAGATACGCAGTATTTT.

The chain uses TRBV4-3 and TRBJ2-7, with D possibly TRBD1 on 5 matching bases. CDR3 size: 14 residues. Germline V gene lookup returns CDR1 LGHNA and CDR2 YSLEER. Trimming took 0 bases from V and 3 from J, leaving 9 bases between them. The CDR3 loop reads CASSQEGASYEQYF. The CDR3 nucleotides read TGCGCCAGCAGCCAAGAAGGGGCTAGCTACGAGCAGTACTTC.

The V call is TRBV27, the J call TRBJ2-6, with D uncertain. CDR3 size: 16 residues. The germline V and J ends were trimmed by 3 bases and 3 bases, with 12 bases remaining between them. Per the germline V gene, CDR1 is MNHEY and CDR2 is SMNVEV (reference sequence). The CDR3 DNA is TGTGCCAGCAGTTTTAAATCCCGAGGTGGGGCCAACGTCCTGACTTTC. As protein: CASSFKSRGGANVLTF.

The V gene is TRBV30, the J gene TRBJ1-5; 10 bases agree with TRBD1. Germline V gene sequence: CDR1 GTSNPN, CDR2 SVGIG (reference sequence). Trimming removed 4 bases from V and 7 bases from J; junction bases left unmatched: 13. The CDR3 covers 16 residues. DNA of the CDR3: TGTGCCTGGATACCATCCGGCGGGACAGGGGAACAGCCCCAGCATTTT. Translation gives CAWIPSGGTGEQPQHF. The entire variable domain, with the rest obtained from reference TRBV30 and TRBJ1-5, is as follows: SQTIHQWPATLVQPVGSPLSLECTVEGTSNPNLYWYRQAAGRGLQLLFYSVGIGQISSEVPQNLSASRPQDRQFILSSKKLLLSDSGFYLCAWIPSGGTGEQPQHFGDGTRLSIL.

This clone was observed once. The chain has TRBV19 and TRBJ2-1; D not resolved. The V end lost 3 bases, the J end lost 4 bases, and 13 bases lay between the germline ends. The CDR3 spans 15 residues. In germline, CDR1 is LNHDA, CDR2 SQIVND (reference sequence). CDR3 sequence (DNA): TGTGCCAGTAGTATTTCCGACGCCGGGTACAATGAGCAGTTCTTC. As protein: CASSISDAGYNEQFF.

The chain uses TRBV7-9 and TRBJ2-7, with 11 bases aligning to TRBD2. The CDR3 has 16 amino acids. J gave up 6 bases and V 1 base, and 8 bases lay outside the gene matches. Germline V gene sequence: CDR1 SEHNR, CDR2 FQNEAQ (reference sequence). The CDR3 here is CASSLGSGRAYGEQYF. In DNA form, the CDR3 reads TGTGCCAGCAGCTTAGGTAGCGGGAGGGCCTACGGCGAGCAGTACTTC.

The J gene is TRBJ2-7, the V gene TRBV15; TRBD2 is a possible D gene (6 bases). The CDR3 runs to 14 residues. V was pared by 2 bases and J by 0 bases, with 8 bases between. Germline V gene lookup returns CDR1 LNHNV and CDR2 YYDKDF (reference sequence). This chain's CDR3 is CATSRRRDSYEQYF. The CDR3 DNA sequence: TGTGCCACCAGCAGACGGCGGGACTCCTACGAGCAGTACTTC.

The V and J genes are TRBV7-3 and TRBJ2-3; either TRBD1 or TRBD2 may supply D (6 bases each). Per germline, CDR1 SGHTA and CDR2 FQGTGA. Deletions cut 4 bases from V and 5 bases from J, with 22 bases between. This CDR3 is built from 17 residues. The DNA for the CDR3 is TGTGCCAGCAGCTCCTGGGGGGCTAGCGATGGGAGAGATACGCAGTATTTT. Protein: CASSSWGASDGRDTQYF.

This clone was found a few times. The V gene is TRBV18, the J gene TRBJ1-5; unclear D gene. V was trimmed by 3 bases and J by 5 bases, leaving 8 bases between them. CDR3 length equals 13 residues. CDR1 KGHSH and CDR2 LQKENI come from the germline V gene. The CDR3 DNA follows: TGTGCCAGCTCACCGGCAGTGGATCAGCCCCAGCATTTT. It specifies CASSPAVDQPQHF.

Details on this clone: The CDR3 ends on some other residue instead of the conserved phenylalanine or tryptophan, so this is likely a read error. The DNA is omitted, as the CDR3 cannot be located on it reliably, and the CDR3 follows TCRdb's listing. V gene TRBV5-6 combines with J gene TRBJ1-2. The CDR3 spans 9 residues, counting both ends. The germline V gene has CDR1 SGHDT and CDR2 YYEEEE. CDR3 region: CASSLGVRL.

The chain is built from TRBV30 and TRBJ2-5, with D perhaps given as TRBD1 or TRBD2 (5 bases each). CDR1 GTSNPN and CDR2 SVGIG come from the germline V gene (reference sequence). The V and J ends lost 8 bases and 5 bases respectively, with 15 bases between them. The CDR3 is 12 amino acids. In DNA form, the CDR3 reads TGTGCCCTCGTCCGGGGCTGGGAGACCCAGTACTTC. Translation: CALVRGWETQYF. Based on the CDR3 plus reference TRBV30 and TRBJ2-5, the full variable domain is SQTIHQWPATLVQPVGSPLSLECTVEGTSNPNLYWYRQAAGRGLQLLFYSVGIGQISSEVPQNLSASRPQDRQFILSSKKLLLSDSGFYLCALVRGWETQYFGPGTRLLVL.

In DNA, the CDR3 is TGTGCCAGTAGTCTCAAGGGGACTAGCGGCTACGAGCAGTACTTC. Translated, it gives CASSLKGTSGYEQYF. The chain joins TRBV19 to TRBJ2-7, with 11 bases identical to TRBD2. Germline V CDR1 and CDR2: LNHDA, SQIVND (reference sequence). Trimming removed 5 bases from V and 3 bases from J; junction bases left unmatched: 6. The CDR3 extends over 15 amino acids.

Remarks on this clone: Other DNA sequences from this sample encode an identical CDR3 as well. This chain connects TRBV7-2 to TRBJ2-3; D possibly corresponds to TRBD2 (6 bases). Trimming took off 5 bases at V and 6 bases at J, with 15 bases between the two ends. Germline CDR1 SGHTA, CDR2 FQGNSA. The length of the CDR3 is 14 residues. The CDR3 coding sequence is TGTGCCAGCAGCCCCGGGGGAGCTAGGGATACGCAGTATTTT. Its translation: CASSPGGARDTQYF.